This is a list of T cell receptor beta chains from one sample in a study of blood T cells in healthy people across ages. TCRdb re-analysed the 5' RACE reads in MiXCR, keeping a single row per CDR3 protein. The table records 750,000 to 1,000,000 distinct CDR3 sequences, around 29% of them present only once. These records were also assigned to another study, of T cells of mothers and their children.

Sequencing used blood. The receptors stem from a woman aged 40 to 50 in good health. CDR3s include the opening cysteine and the closing phenylalanine or tryptophan. A D gene is named only where the DNA matches it firmly. Some rows have no size entry. The others give once, few or many, or a class for an expanded clone.

TRBV10-3	TRBJ2-7	TRBD1	many	TGTGCCATCAGTGGGACAGGGGGCTACGAGCAGTACTTC	CAISGTGGYEQYF
TRBV4-1	TRBJ2-7	-	-	TGCGCCAGCAGCCAAGATCGGTACAGCTACGAGCAGTACTTC	CASSQDRYSYEQYF
TRBV29-1	TRBJ2-7	-	few	TGCAGCGTTGGTTCGGGGAACAGCCTCTACGAGCAGTACTTC	CSVGSGNSLYEQYF
TRBV14	TRBJ1-3	-	-	TGTGCCAGCAGCCGTCAGAGCTCTGGAAACACCATATATTTT	CASSRQSSGNTIYF
TRBV24-1	TRBJ2-3	-	many	TGTGCCACCAGTGATTTGCGAGGAACAGATACGCAGTATTTT	CATSDLRGTDTQYF
TRBV20-1	TRBJ2-2	-	-	TGCAGTGCCAGCCTCGGGACTCCTAACACCGGGGAGCTGTTCTTT	CSASLGTPNTGELFF
TRBV20-1	TRBJ1-1	TRBD1	-	TGCAGTGCTCACCCCGGACAGGAGGGCACTGAAGCTTTCTTT	CSAHPGQEGTEAFF
TRBV6-6	TRBJ1-2	TRBD1	-	TGTGCCAGCAGTTTCCCTGACAGGGTGGGTTCCACCTTC	CASSFPDRVGSTF
TRBV7-9	TRBJ2-1	TRBD2	-	TGTGCCAACAGCTTACTGGGACTAGAGCAGTTCTTC	CANSLLGLEQFF
TRBV4-1	TRBJ2-3	TRBD2	few	TGCGCCAGCAGCCGATGGGAGACTAGCGCCTCAGATACGCAGTATTTT	CASSRWETSASDTQYF
TRBV12-3/TRBV12-4	TRBJ2-2	-	-	TGTGCCAGCAGCCCTGCTAGCCCAGTCGGGGAGCTGTTTTTT	CASSPASPVGELFF
TRBV15	TRBJ2-4	TRBD1	many	TGTGCCACCAGCAGTTCATCCCTATGGGGACAGCCACTAGCCAAAAACATTCAGTACTTC	CATSSSSLWGQPLAKNIQYF
TRBV7-2	TRBJ1-5	TRBD1	-	TGTGCCAGCGTGGATCAACAGGGGAAAAATCAGCCCCAGCATTTT	CASVDQQGKNQPQHF